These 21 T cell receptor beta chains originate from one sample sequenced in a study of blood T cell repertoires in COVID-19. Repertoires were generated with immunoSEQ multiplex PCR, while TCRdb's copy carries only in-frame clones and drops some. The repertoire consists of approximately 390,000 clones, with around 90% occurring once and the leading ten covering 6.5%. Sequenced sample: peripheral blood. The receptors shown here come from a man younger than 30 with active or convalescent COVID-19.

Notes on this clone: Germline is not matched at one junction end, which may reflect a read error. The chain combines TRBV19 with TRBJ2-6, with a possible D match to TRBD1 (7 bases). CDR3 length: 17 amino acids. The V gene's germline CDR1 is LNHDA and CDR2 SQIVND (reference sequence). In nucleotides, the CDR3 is TGTGCCAGTAGTATAGCAGGGGGAAACTGGGGGGCCAACGTGCTGACTTTC. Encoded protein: CASSIAGGNWGANVLTF.

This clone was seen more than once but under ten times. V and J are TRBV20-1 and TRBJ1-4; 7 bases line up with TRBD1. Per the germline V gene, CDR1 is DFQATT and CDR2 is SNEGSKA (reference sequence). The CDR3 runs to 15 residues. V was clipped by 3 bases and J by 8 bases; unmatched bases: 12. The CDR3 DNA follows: TGCAGTGCTAGTCAGGAGGGGGCGATCGGGGAAAAACTGTTTTTT. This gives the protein CSASQEGAIGEKLFF.

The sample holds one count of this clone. The CDR3 nucleotides are TGTGCCAGCTCACCACAAGGGGCTGAAAAACTGTTTTTT. Translating gives CASSPQGAEKLFF. V usage is TRBV18 and J usage is TRBJ1-4; tentatively, D is TRBD1 (5 bases). The germline CDR1 and CDR2 sequences are KGHSH and LQKENI. With 1 base removed from V and 7 bases from J, the gap between germline ends came to 7 bases. The CDR3 covers 13 residues.

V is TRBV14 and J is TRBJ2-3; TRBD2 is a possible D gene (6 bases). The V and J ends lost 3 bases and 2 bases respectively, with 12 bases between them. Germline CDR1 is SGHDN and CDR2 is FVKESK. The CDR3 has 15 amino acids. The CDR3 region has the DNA TGTGCCAGCAGCCAGCGGGACTCCCCCACAGATACGCAGTATTTT. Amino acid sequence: CASSQRDSPTDTQYF.

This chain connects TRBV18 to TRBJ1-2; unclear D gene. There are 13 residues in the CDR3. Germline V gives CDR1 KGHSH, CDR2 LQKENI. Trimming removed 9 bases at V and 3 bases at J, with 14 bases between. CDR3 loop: CASRIRGDYGYTF. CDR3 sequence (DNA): TGTGCCAGTCGGATCCGGGGTGACTATGGCTACACCTTC.

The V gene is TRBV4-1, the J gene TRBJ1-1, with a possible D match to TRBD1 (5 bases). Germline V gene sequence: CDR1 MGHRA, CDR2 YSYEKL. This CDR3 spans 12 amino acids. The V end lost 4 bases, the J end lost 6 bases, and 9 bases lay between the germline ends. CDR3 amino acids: CASSRGPAEAFF. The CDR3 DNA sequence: TGCGCCAGCAGCCGGGGCCCCGCTGAAGCTTTCTTT.

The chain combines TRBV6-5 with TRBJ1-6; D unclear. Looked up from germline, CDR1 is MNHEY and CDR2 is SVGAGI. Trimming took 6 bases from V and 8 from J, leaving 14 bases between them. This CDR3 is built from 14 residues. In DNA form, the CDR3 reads TGTGCCAGCAGGCGCAATCCTGCGGATTCACCCCTCCACTTT. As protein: CASRRNPADSPLHF.

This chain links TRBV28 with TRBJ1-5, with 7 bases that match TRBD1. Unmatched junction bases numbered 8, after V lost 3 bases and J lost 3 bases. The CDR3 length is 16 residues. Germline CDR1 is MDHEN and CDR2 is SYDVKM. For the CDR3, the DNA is TGTGCCAGCAGTTTGTCAGGGGGTAGTTTCAATCAGCCCCAGCATTTT. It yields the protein CASSLSGGSFNQPQHF.

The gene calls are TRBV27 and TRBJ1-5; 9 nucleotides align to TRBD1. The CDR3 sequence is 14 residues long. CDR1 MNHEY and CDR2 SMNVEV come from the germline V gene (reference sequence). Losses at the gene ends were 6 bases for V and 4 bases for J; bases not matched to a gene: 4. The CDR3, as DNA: TGTGCCAGCAGACCGACAGGGGGAAATCAGCCCCAGCATTTT. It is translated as CASRPTGGNQPQHF.

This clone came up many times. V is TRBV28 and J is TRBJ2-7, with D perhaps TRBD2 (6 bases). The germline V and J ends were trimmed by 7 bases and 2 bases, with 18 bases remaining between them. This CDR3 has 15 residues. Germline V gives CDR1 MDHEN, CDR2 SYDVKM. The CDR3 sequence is CASKTDLGSPYEQYF. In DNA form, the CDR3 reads TGTGCCAGCAAGACAGACCTCGGGAGCCCCTACGAGCAGTACTTC. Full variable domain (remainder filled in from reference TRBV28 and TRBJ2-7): DVKVTQSSRYLVKRTGEKVFLECVQDMDHENMFWYRQDPGLGLRLIYFSYDVKMKEKGDIPEGYSVSREKKERFSLILESASTNQTSMYLCASKTDLGSPYEQYFGPGTRLTVT.

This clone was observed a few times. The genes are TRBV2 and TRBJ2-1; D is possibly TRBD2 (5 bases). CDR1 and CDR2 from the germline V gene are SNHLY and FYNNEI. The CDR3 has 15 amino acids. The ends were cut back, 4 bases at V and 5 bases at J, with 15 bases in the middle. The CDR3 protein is CASSVRQILDNEQFF. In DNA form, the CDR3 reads TGTGCCAGCAGTGTGAGGCAGATACTAGACAATGAGCAGTTCTTC.

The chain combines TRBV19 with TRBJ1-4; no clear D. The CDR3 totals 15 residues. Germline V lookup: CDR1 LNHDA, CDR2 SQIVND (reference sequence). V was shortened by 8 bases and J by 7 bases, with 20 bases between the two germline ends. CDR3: CASRRGGELIEKLFF. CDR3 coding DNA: TGTGCCAGTCGCAGAGGTGGGGAGTTGATTGAAAAACTGTTTTTT. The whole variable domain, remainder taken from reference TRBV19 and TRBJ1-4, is DGGITQSPKYLFRKEGQNVTLSCEQNLNHDAMYWYRQDPGQGLRLIYYSQIVNDFQKGDIAEGYSVSREKKESFPLTVTSAQKNPTAFYLCASRRGGELIEKLFFGSGTQLSVL.

DNA for the CDR3: TGTGCCAGCAGCCCAGGGGGCGCCTCTGGAAACACCATATATTTT. Protein sequence: CASSPGGASGNTIYF. The chain is built from TRBV28 and TRBJ1-3; 8 nucleotides align to TRBD1. Looked up from germline, CDR1 is MDHEN and CDR2 is SYDVKM. The CDR3 contains 15 residues. V shed 6 bases and J 0 bases; nucleotides not matched to a gene: 4.

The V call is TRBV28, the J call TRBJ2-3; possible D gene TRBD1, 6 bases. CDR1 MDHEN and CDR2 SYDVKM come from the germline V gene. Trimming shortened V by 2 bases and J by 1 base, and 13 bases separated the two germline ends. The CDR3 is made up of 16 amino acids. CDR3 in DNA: TGTGCCAGCAGTTTAGGAACCAGGGGTGGCACAGATACGCAGTATTTT. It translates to CASSLGTRGGTDTQYF.

CDR3 sequence: CSGGDRDYGYTF. The CDR3 DNA reads TGCAGCGGCGGGGACAGGGACTATGGCTACACCTTC. This chain joins TRBV29-1 and TRBJ1-2; TRBD1 agrees at 9 bases. CDR3 size: 12 residues. The germline gives CDR1 SQVTM, CDR2 ANQGSEA. After removal of 7 bases from V and 3 bases from J, the junction contained 3 bases not matched to a gene.

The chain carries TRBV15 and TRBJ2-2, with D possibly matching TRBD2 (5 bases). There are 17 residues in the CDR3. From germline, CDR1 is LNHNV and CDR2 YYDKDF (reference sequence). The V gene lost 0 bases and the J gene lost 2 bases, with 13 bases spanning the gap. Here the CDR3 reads CATSRDFGSANTGELFF. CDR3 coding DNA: TGTGCCACCAGCAGAGATTTCGGTAGCGCTAACACCGGGGAGCTGTTTTTT.

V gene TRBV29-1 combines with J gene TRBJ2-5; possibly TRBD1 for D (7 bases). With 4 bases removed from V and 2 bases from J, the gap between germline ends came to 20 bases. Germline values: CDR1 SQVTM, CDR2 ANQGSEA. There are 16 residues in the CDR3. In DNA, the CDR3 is TGCAGCGTTGTGCCCAAACAGGGGAGGCAACAAGAGACCCAGTACTTC. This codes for CSVVPKQGRQQETQYF.

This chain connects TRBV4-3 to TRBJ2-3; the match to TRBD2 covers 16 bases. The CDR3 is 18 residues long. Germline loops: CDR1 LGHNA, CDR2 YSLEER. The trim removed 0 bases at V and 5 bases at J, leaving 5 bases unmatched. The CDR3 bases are TGCGCCAGCAGCCAAGACGGGACTAGCGGGAGGGCCGGAGATACGCAGTATTTT. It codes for CASSQDGTSGRAGDTQYF.

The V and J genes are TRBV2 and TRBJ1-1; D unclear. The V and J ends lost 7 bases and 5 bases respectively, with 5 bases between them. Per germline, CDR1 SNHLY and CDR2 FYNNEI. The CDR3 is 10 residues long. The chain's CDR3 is CASKLTEAFF. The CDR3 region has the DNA TGTGCCAGCAAGCTGACTGAAGCTTTCTTT.

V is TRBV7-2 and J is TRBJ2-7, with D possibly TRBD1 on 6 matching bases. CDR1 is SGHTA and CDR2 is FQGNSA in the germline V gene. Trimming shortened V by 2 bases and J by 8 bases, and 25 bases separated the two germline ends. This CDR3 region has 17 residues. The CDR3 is CASSLTSNRDTLIKQYF. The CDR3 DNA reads TGTGCCAGCAGCTTAACCTCTAATCGGGACACTCTGATAAAGCAGTACTTC.

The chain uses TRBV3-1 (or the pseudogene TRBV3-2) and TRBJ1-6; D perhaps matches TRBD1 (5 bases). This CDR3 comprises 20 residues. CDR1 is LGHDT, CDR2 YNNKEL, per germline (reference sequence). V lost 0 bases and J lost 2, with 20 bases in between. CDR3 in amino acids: CASSQDPRQTHLPYNSPLHF. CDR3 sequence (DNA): TGTGCCAGCAGCCAAGATCCGCGACAGACTCACCTCCCCTATAATTCACCCCTCCACTTT.